This is a list of T cell receptor beta chains from one sample in a study of T cell repertoires in cytomegalovirus infection. TCRdb reanalysed the reads using MiXCR and keeps one entry per CDR3 protein. The table lists some 400,000 distinct CDR3 sequences, roughly 30% of them singletons. Sequenced: PBMCs. The receptors derive from a human donor in good health (CMV status not recorded). Some clones in this sample may be carry-over from other donors' samples. The CDR3 runs from the conserved cysteine through the conserved F or W. Each record gives: D gene, V gene, clone size, J gene, CDR3 protein, CDR3 DNA. A D gene is named only where the DNA matches it firmly. Rows give clone size only sometimes, using once, few, many, or a class for an expanded clone.

NA	TRBV6-4	NA	TRBJ1-6	CASSDVANSPLHF	TGTGCCAGCAGTGACGTGGCGAATTCACCCCTCCACTTT
NA	TRBV5-1	NA	TRBJ2-7	CASSLVPGTSYYEQYF	TGCGCAAGCAGCTTGGTGCCGGGGACCAGCTACTACGAGCAGTACTTC
NA	TRBV30	NA	TRBJ1-5	CAWSVSWDQPQHF	TGTGCCTGGAGTGTAAGTTGGGACCAGCCCCAGCATTTT
TRBD1	TRBV11-1	few	TRBJ1-1	CASSSTRGQGEAFF	TGTGCCAGCAGCTCTACGAGGGGGCAGGGTGAAGCTTTCTTT
NA	TRBV5-8	few	TRBJ2-2	CASNPLGGTSLTGELFF	TGTGCCAGCAACCCCTTGGGGGGCACCTCGCTCACCGGGGAGCTGTTTTTT
NA	TRBV5-6	NA	TRBJ1-4	CASSIGHRPVVEKLFF	TGTGCCAGCAGCATCGGACACCGCCCGGTCGTTGAAAAACTGTTTTTT
NA	TRBV4-3	NA	TRBJ1-5	CASSQDSSKSGQPQHF	TGCGCCAGCAGCCAAGACTCGTCCAAATCGGGTCAGCCCCAGCATTTT
TRBD1	TRBV30	NA	TRBJ1-2	CAWSGTGAYGYTF	TGTGCCTGGAGTGGGACAGGGGCCTATGGCTACACCTTC
NA	TRBV12-3/TRBV12-4	few	TRBJ1-6	CASSAPGKNSPLHF	TGTGCCAGCAGTGCCCCAGGGAAGAATTCACCCCTCCACTTT
NA	TRBV11-2	few	TRBJ1-1	CASSWQGGGTEAFF	TGTGCCAGCAGCTGGCAGGGCGGGGGCACTGAAGCTTTCTTT
TRBD2	TRBV4-1	once	TRBJ2-3	CASRQGLAGSTDTQYF	TGCGCCAGCCGCCAGGGACTAGCGGGGAGCACAGATACTCAGTATTTT
NA	TRBV6-6	NA	TRBJ1-3	CASSYAVQGRGNTIYF	TGTGCCAGCAGTTACGCGGTGCAGGGGCGAGGGAACACCATATATTTT
NA	TRBV27	NA	TRBJ2-7	CASRPIRKVVVYEQYF	TGTGCCAGCAGGCCAATCCGAAAAGTCGTGGTATACGAGCAGTACTTC
NA	TRBV7-2	many	TRBJ2-7	CASSFDRTSYEQYF	TGTGCCAGCAGCTTTGACAGGACCTCCTACGAGCAGTACTTC
TRBD2	TRBV11-2	few	TRBJ2-3	CASSKGRTSGNTDTQYF	TGTGCCAGCAGTAAAGGGAGGACTAGCGGCAACACAGATACGCAGTATTTT
TRBD1	TRBV7-3	many	TRBJ1-2	CASSTSTGIGYTF	TGTGCCAGCAGCACCTCGACAGGGATTGGCTACACCTTC
NA	TRBV24-1	few	TRBJ2-1	CATSGSGEQFF	TGTGCCACCAGCGGTAGCGGTGAGCAGTTCTTC
NA	TRBV19	NA	TRBJ2-3	CASNAGTDTQYF	TGTGCCAGTAATGCGGGCACAGATACGCAGTATTTT
NA	TRBV12-3/TRBV12-4	NA	TRBJ2-1	CASSLRSFNEQFF	TGTGCCAGCAGTTTAAGGTCCTTCAATGAGCAGTTCTTC
NA	TRBV4-2	NA	TRBJ2-1	CASSQDPRTSYNEQFF	TGTGCCAGCAGCCAAGATCCCCGGACCAGCTACAATGAGCAGTTCTTC
NA	TRBV28	few	TRBJ2-7	CASEGRWTLEQYF	TGTGCCAGCGAGGGCCGCTGGACTCTCGAGCAGTACTTC
NA	TRBV6-1	many	TRBJ2-7	CATQLKQGSIYEQYF	TGTGCCACGCAATTAAAACAGGGCTCCATCTACGAGCAGTACTTC
NA	TRBV7-9	many	TRBJ2-7	CASSLVPDSPRYEQYF	TGTGCCAGCAGCTTAGTGCCCGACAGCCCCCGTTACGAGCAGTACTTC
NA	TRBV6-2/TRBV6-3	NA	TRBJ2-7	CASSYLGSGEQYF	TGTGCCAGCAGTTACTTGGGGAGCGGCGAGCAGTACTTC
TRBD1	TRBV28	NA	TRBJ2-4	CASKTGTGVSYKNIQYF	TGTGCCAGCAAAACGGGGACAGGGGTCTCTTACAAAAACATTCAGTACTTC
NA	TRBV2	few	TRBJ2-4	CASRSPVGDVGKNIQYF	TGTGCCAGCAGGTCCCCGGTAGGGGATGTTGGCAAAAACATTCAGTACTTC
NA	TRBV5-5	NA	TRBJ2-7	CASSPTSLREFEQYF	TGTGCCAGCAGCCCGACAAGCTTGCGGGAATTCGAGCAGTACTTC
TRBD2	TRBV7-9	NA	TRBJ2-1	CASSPWRGGYNEQFF	TGTGCCAGCAGCCCTTGGCGGGGGGGATACAATGAGCAGTTCTTC
NA	TRBV6-9	many	TRBJ1-1	CASSYSRLNTEAFF	TGTGCCAGCAGTTATTCCAGGTTGAACACTGAAGCTTTCTTT
NA	TRBV28	NA	TRBJ2-1	CASSLTLQRSSYNEQFF	TGTGCCAGCAGTTTAACGTTGCAAAGGAGCTCCTACAATGAGCAGTTCTTC
TRBD1	TRBV6-1	few	TRBJ2-5	CASSGGTGWETQYF	TGTGCCAGCAGTGGAGGGACAGGGTGGGAGACCCAGTACTTC
NA	TRBV20-1	few	TRBJ1-2	CSARDRTGGGDNYGYTF	TGCAGTGCTAGAGATAGGACTGGCGGAGGGGATAACTATGGCTACACCTTC
NA	TRBV7-6	NA	TRBJ2-7	CASSSRLVGLSEQYF	TGTGCCAGCAGCTCCCGACTAGTAGGTTTGAGCGAGCAGTACTTC
NA	TRBV10-3	NA	TRBJ1-1	CAISGARGLNTEAFF	TGTGCCATCAGTGGTGCTAGGGGTTTGAACACTGAAGCTTTCTTT
NA	TRBV9	few	TRBJ2-1	CASSVGDPGLGNEQFF	TGTGCCAGCAGCGTAGGAGACCCGGGACTGGGCAATGAGCAGTTCTTC
NA	TRBV6-2/TRBV6-3	NA	TRBJ1-5	CSSTDGGRQPQHF	TGTTCCAGCACCGACGGGGGTCGGCAGCCCCAGCATTTT
NA	TRBV12-3/TRBV12-4	few	TRBJ2-7	CASSLLIRDIYYEQYF	TGTGCCAGCAGCCTTTTGATAAGGGACATTTACTACGAGCAGTACTTC
NA	TRBV12-3/TRBV12-4	few	TRBJ2-3	CASSLLITDTQYF	TGTGCCAGCAGCTTACTAATCACAGATACGCAGTATTTT
NA	TRBV11-1	NA	TRBJ2-7	CASSSKSTGPYEQYF	TGTGCCAGCAGCTCAAAATCTACAGGACCCTACGAGCAGTACTTC
NA	TRBV20-1	NA	TRBJ2-3	CSARPVGTTDTQYF	TGCAGTGCTAGACCTGTGGGGACCACAGATACGCAGTATTTT
NA	TRBV14	NA	TRBJ2-3	CASTGATDTQYF	TGTGCCAGCACGGGGGCTACAGATACGCAGTATTTT
TRBD1	TRBV7-6	few	TRBJ2-5	CASSPIHDRGETQYF	TGTGCCAGCAGCCCTATACACGACAGGGGAGAGACCCAGTACTTC
TRBD1	TRBV24-1	NA	TRBJ2-1	CATSDLTQGYEQFF	TGTGCCACCAGTGATTTAACACAGGGGTATGAGCAGTTCTTC
NA	TRBV6-5	few	TRBJ1-5	CASSPGRVQPQHF	TGTGCCAGCAGCCCCGGCAGGGTTCAGCCCCAGCATTTT
TRBD2	TRBV7-9	many	TRBJ2-1	CASNRGGISHNEQFF	TGTGCCTCCAACCGGGGGGGAATATCTCACAATGAGCAGTTCTTC